Sequencing of this TCR beta chain was carried out in a study of cytomegalovirus exposure and HLA in healthy donors (dated by TCRdb to the late 2010s). For the wider study: In an earlier analysis of 550 to 750 of the donors, less than 350 Gb of sequence data and about 110 million unique TCR beta sequences from 150 million to 200 million T cells were reported. About 280 gigabases of sequencing data and approximately 85 million unique TCR sequences were included in an early release covering 500 to 750 HLA-typed donors. The genetic ancestry cluster associated with self-reported Caucasian donors included around four fifths of the 300 to 400 genotyped donors. The study aimed to test whether cataloging public T cell receptors could reveal signatures of past pathogen exposure. The T cell repertoires of under 750 subjects were profiled by immunosequencing and related to cytomegalovirus serostatus. A separate validation cohort of roughly 120 different subjects was used in addition to the approximately 610-subject first cohort. To predict cytomegalovirus infection status, the study combined high-throughput TCR immunosequencing, statistical association of individual TCRs with disease status, and machine learning. To study patterns of TCR occurrence, a later analysis re-analyzed previously published TCR beta repertoires from several hundred donors and added high-resolution HLA genotyping. Rather than using new phenotypic data, the later analysis identified candidate immune exposures from TCR beta sequences and from how often those sequences occurred across donors. An earlier analysis of around 580 of the donors used high-throughput TCR beta sequencing to judge whether each TCR beta V gene segment behaved as functional or pseudogenic. Donor age, sex, ethnicity and CMV serostatus were compiled alongside the repertoire data. A later genetic analysis used genome-wide SNP genotypes for about 60% of the roughly 700 donors, treating that subset as a discovery cohort. Every repertoire in the discovery cohort had been generated on one and the same sequencing platform. Class I and class II HLA loci were covered by the typing at four-digit resolution. The number of typed donors differed by locus: roughly 629-640 for A, B, C, DRB1 and DQB1; some 500 for DQA1; about 600 for DPA1; and around 490 for DPB1. Roughly five DR-DQ haplotypes were handled as single units for association and clustering, since linkage in the cohort was strong. Across approximately 400 genotyped donors of the cohort, an average of approximately 240,000 unique TCR beta nucleotide sequences per donor were sequenced, and around 20% of those sequences were non-productive.

Library preparation employed the immunoSEQ multiplex PCR assay. For the multiplex PCR, a mixture combining 60 forward primers for TCR Vbeta segments and 13 reverse primers for TCR Jbeta segments was used. A multiplex PCR assay on genomic DNA amplified the CDR3 region of rearranged TCR beta genes. The Illumina HiSeq System was used to sequence the amplified TCR beta libraries as 87-base-pair reads. On the study's bioinformatics: In a later analysis, tens of millions of unique TCR beta chains were counted across the roughly 670 repertoires, and around 10 million of these chains were shared by at least two donors. To remove PCR and sequencing errors, raw reads were error-corrected and collapsed into unique sequences using a nearest-neighbor algorithm that merged closely related sequences. V, D and J gene segments were assigned by aligning CDR3 sequences to IMGT reference sequences. For a sequence to be retained, at least a six-nucleotide match to both a V gene segment and a J gene segment was required. Rearrangements were called productive when the CDR3 lacked stop codons and stayed in frame with V and J; all others were non-productive. Following IMGT convention, CDR3 was defined as the stretch from the second conserved V-encoded cysteine up to the conserved J-encoded phenylalanine. Sequences without an unambiguous match to a single V gene segment were excluded from the earlier analysis of approximately 560 of the donors. An earlier analysis of 587 of the donors classified V segments as functional when productive rearrangements were above 56.7% and as segregating when the standard deviation between donors was above 5%. A statistical classification framework was developed to diagnose cytomegalovirus status using the catalog of TCR beta chain sequences. A later analysis assigned V and J genes by comparing TCR nucleotide sequences with IMGT/GENE-DB human TR gene sequences. A later analysis assigned CDR3 sequences and most-parsimonious VDJ recombination scenarios with the TCRdist pipeline. A later analysis defined each TCR beta chain by its CDR3 amino acid sequence plus V-gene family, and excluded reads lacking a unique V-gene family. A later analysis removed 500 to 650 highly shared, low-generation-probability nucleotide sequences to deal with suspected cross-contamination and a sequencing artifact. In a later analysis, a clonal expansion index was calculated for each public chain from normalized within-repertoire ranks of inferred template counts. In a later analysis, generation probabilities were computed with a VDJ recombination model fitted to out-of-frame rearrangements, and the resulting probabilities were checked against IGoR. In a later analysis, hypergeometric tests were used to score TCR-TCR, TCR-HLA and TCR-CMV co-occurrence, with a repertoire-size bias correction applied to TCR pairs. To estimate false discovery rates, a later analysis permuted the HLA or CMV assignments 20 times. A later analysis grouped co-occurring TCRs with DBSCAN, adding TCRdist sequence similarity when clustering within HLA-allele-positive subsets. Co-occurrence clustering excluded repertoires with fewer than 30,000 or more than 120,000 public chains, plus five with anomalous nucleotide sharing. TCRdb obtained this table from immuneACCESS and retained in-frame rearrangements with V and J assigned. These tables miss some clones; where compared with another copy, unresolved V genes account for less than half of the shortfall, and the remainder is unexplained. V and J calls and clone size follow that table, whereas D and trimming were derived from the DNA. The table for this sample lists about 180,000 clones; around 80% of them were counted only once. Around 5.7% of the sample is in the top ten clones.

From the cysteine through the phenylalanine, the CDR3 covers 17 amino acids. The retained sequence is limited to the CDR3, 51 bases, with the frame set at the first base. CDR1 is given as LGHNA and CDR2 as YSLEER, both from the germline V gene. At the junction V is shortened by 4 bases and J by 3 bases; bases outside the gene matches: 9. Concerning this clone itself: The antigen it recognizes is unknown. No much larger clonotype is one base removed from it; base qualities were not supplied.

Results and caveats for the whole study, not just this receptor: Specific HLA alleles were associated with around 18,000 TCR beta sequences at a false discovery rate of 0.05 in a later analysis. When HLA alleles, especially DR and DQ, strongly co-occurred, TCR associations were difficult to assign to individual alleles. Several of the top co-occurrence clusters appeared to be linked to parvovirus B19, influenza, CMV and Epstein-Barr virus, according to a later analysis. Presence/absence analyses assumed roughly uniform sequencing depth across donors, an assumption that may not hold. Because counts were too low, more than 15 rarely observed V segments, including chromosome 9 orphons, were excluded from the earlier analysis of around 590 of the donors. Because some donors lacked HLA typing at each locus, the association tests relied only on the typed subset. A further reported finding was that TCR beta sequences accurately predicted the HLA-A and HLA-B alleles for most subjects in the first cohort. A later analysis found that TCR association rates varied across HLA loci, with DRB1 alleles showing the most associated TCRs and HLA-C alleles the fewest. In a later analysis, HLA-associated TCR beta chains were found to be more clonally expanded and to have lower generation probabilities than equally common non-associated chains. A group of highly shared sequence variants was considered likely to be a technical artifact of the sequencing pipeline. According to the authors, the approach could potentially be generalized to other disease states and immunological phenotypes. A few of the identified cytomegalovirus-associated TCR beta chains were confirmed in vitro to be specific for cytomegalovirus antigens. In a later analysis, most CMV-associated TCR beta chains were found to appear HLA-restricted, with HLA associations seemingly driven largely by CMV exposure. Correlated functional status among segregating V segments might be attributable to linkage disequilibrium, but an unknown experimental factor could not be ruled out. Across donors, most TCR sequences were observed very rarely, whereas some public TCRs were present in many individuals. Compared with the 666-donor mean, donors in an Asian-associated ancestry cluster had fewer N-insertions in productive TCRs, according to a later genetic analysis. In this cohort, only TCR beta chains were sequenced, and detectable features were limited by the absence of alpha or paired-chain data. In both the original and validation cohorts, the classifier was reported to diagnose cytomegalovirus status with high specificity and sensitivity. In an earlier analysis of approximately 590 of the donors, most TCR beta V segments appeared in productive rearrangements about 87% or about 30% of the time, broadly matching IMGT annotations. Some IMGT-functional V segments, including TRBV6-2 and TRBV6-3, could not be distinguished by the 87-base-pair reads and were therefore excluded. A total of roughly 160 TCR beta chains were listed by the study as associated with cytomegalovirus. In a later genetic analysis, a missense DCLRE1C variant was associated with V-gene and J-gene trimming of TCR beta chains, and the association was replicated in an independent cohort. For the cohort, immune exposure information was limited to CMV serostatus.

The cohort was made up of about 670 healthy bone marrow donors. Cohort members were all nominally healthy when sampled, although unrecorded immune exposures were likely present. The donor was CMV seronegative and was included in the group of a few hundred seronegative cohort members. A peripheral blood sample was provided by each donor, and peripheral blood mononuclear cells were used for TCR beta sequencing. Genomic DNA extraction from the blood cell samples was performed with the Qiagen DNeasy Blood Extraction Kit. The sample taken for sequencing was PBMCs. This chain joins TRBV4-3 to TRBJ2-2, and 9 junctional nucleotides match TRBD1. The sequence was obtained from a man aged 40-49 years in good health and CMV-seronegative. The CDR3 is CASSPQQGAQDTGELFF. DNA sequence: TGCGCCAGCAGCCCGCAACAGGGGGCGCAGGACACCGGGGAGCTGTTTTTT.